Listed here are 17 T cell receptor beta chains from one sample, sequenced in a study of T cells in Graves' hyperthyroidism and ophthalmopathy. TCR beta CDR3 sequences were amplified from RNA transcripts. The HTBI primer set was used in a first-round RT-PCR of the TCR CDR3. TCRdb itself ran the multiplex PCR reads through MiXCR, one entry per CDR3 protein. The table records under 400,000 distinct CDR3 sequences, approximately 15% of them present only once. The sample taken for sequencing was blood. The receptors come from a woman between 55 and 75 years old with Graves' hyperthyroidism.

At least ten counts were recorded for this clonotype. The chain employs TRBV3-1 and TRBJ2-1; TRBD1 matches 8 bases. The CDR3 extends over 16 amino acids. CDR1 and CDR2 from the germline V gene are LGHDT and YNNKEL (reference sequence). The J segment lost 8 bases and the V segment lost 2 bases, leaving 11 bases of the junction unmatched. The CDR3 loop is CASSQRGGQGFHEQFF. The CDR3 region has the DNA TGTGCCAGCAGCCAAAGAGGAGGACAGGGTTTTCATGAGCAGTTCTTC.

The chain links TRBV24-1 to TRBJ2-7, with D perhaps assigned TRBD1 or TRBD2 (6 bases each). Per germline, CDR1 KGHDR and CDR2 SFDVKD. Trimming stripped 6 bases from V and 5 bases from J, with 19 bases between. The CDR3 runs 15 residues. The CDR3 DNA follows: TGTGCCACCAGTCCGAGGGGGGTCGAAACCGACGAGCAGTACTTC. It translates to CATSPRGVETDEQYF.

In its sample, this clonotype was seen many times. The chain uses TRBV5-4 and TRBJ2-7; D remains ambiguous. This CDR3 contains 14 residues. In germline, CDR1 is SGHNT, CDR2 YYREEE (reference sequence). The V gene lost 1 base and the J gene lost 0 bases, with 8 bases spanning the gap. The CDR3 spells CASSLSGNSYEQYF. The CDR3, as DNA: TGTGCCAGCAGCTTGAGTGGGAACTCCTACGAGCAGTACTTC.

A few counts support this clonotype. The chain employs TRBV7-8 and TRBJ2-4; D is possibly TRBD2 (5 bases). Germline CDR1 SGHVS, CDR2 FQNEAQ. This CDR3 comprises 17 residues. Trimming took off 3 bases at V and 0 bases at J, with 15 bases between the two ends. The CDR3 loop reads CASSFALERGAKNIQYF. The CDR3 DNA is TGTGCCAGCAGCTTCGCCCTCGAACGGGGAGCCAAAAACATTCAGTACTTC.

This clonotype was observed many times. The chain couples TRBV24-1 to TRBJ1-5; TRBD1 is a possible D gene (5 bases). Trimming left V 3 bases short and J 4 bases short, with 12 bases between. Germline V lookup: CDR1 KGHDR, CDR2 SFDVKD. This CDR3 has 15 residues. CDR3 nucleotide sequence: TGTGCCACCAGTGATCCCCTTGGGGGGAATCAGCCCCAGCATTTT. This translates into CATSDPLGGNQPQHF.

This clonotype was recorded a few times. The rearrangement links TRBV5-4 to TRBJ2-1; TRBD2 matches at 12 bases. Per germline, CDR1 SGHNT and CDR2 YYREEE (reference sequence). The J segment lost 6 bases and the V segment lost 4 bases, leaving 11 bases of the junction unmatched. This CDR3 spans 17 amino acids. CDR3 bases: TGTGCCAGCAGCCTCCTGACTAGCGGGGGCAACCCCAATGAGCAGTTCTTC. Its translation: CASSLLTSGGNPNEQFF.

CDR3 DNA sequence: TGTGCCAGCAGTTTTAGGATTTTAGGGACTAGCGCGCATACGCAGTATTTT. Residues: CASSFRILGTSAHTQYF. The rearrangement uses TRBV28 and TRBJ2-3; the match to TRBD2 covers 10 bases. The CDR3 has 17 residues. The trim removed 3 bases at V and 7 bases at J, leaving 13 bases unmatched. Germline V lookup: CDR1 MDHEN, CDR2 SYDVKM.

Many counts were recorded for this clonotype. This rearrangement joins TRBV6-1 to TRBJ2-7, with D unclear. Germline-derived CDR1 and CDR2 are MNHNS and SASEGT. The CDR3 totals 10 residues. The V end was cut by 1 base, the J end by 9 bases, with 4 bases between. CDR3 sequence: CASSEVGQYF. CDR3 in DNA: TGTGCCAGCAGTGAAGTTGGGCAGTACTTC.

This clonotype was recorded a few times. The rearrangement uses TRBV27 and TRBJ1-1; tentatively, D is TRBD1 (5 bases). Trimming shortened V by 6 bases and J by 1 base, and 12 bases separated the two germline ends. The CDR3 runs 14 residues. The germline gives CDR1 MNHEY, CDR2 SMNVEV (reference sequence). The DNA of the CDR3 is TGTGCCAGCAGAACCGGCAGGGAGAACACTGAAGCTTTCTTT. As protein: CASRTGRENTEAFF.

This clonotype appeared many times. The CDR3 coding sequence is TGTGCCAGCAGTTCCCCCCCCCAGTACAATGAGCAGTTCTTC. It specifies CASSSPPQYNEQFF. The chain recombines TRBV12-3 or TRBV12-4 with TRBJ2-1, with no clear D. The germline V and J ends were trimmed by 4 bases and 4 bases, with 11 bases remaining between them. The CDR3 covers 14 residues.

The genes are TRBV7-9 and TRBJ2-1; 10 bases are a match to TRBD1. J gave up 10 bases and V 6 bases, and 27 bases lay outside the gene matches. Germline CDR1 SEHNR, CDR2 FQNEAQ (reference sequence). CDR3 length equals 20 residues. CDR3 sequence reads: CASRQNFGTGEGRAPWEQFF. CDR3 DNA: TGTGCCAGCAGGCAAAACTTCGGGACAGGGGAAGGACGGGCCCCTTGGGAGCAGTTCTTC.

In this sample, this clonotype turned up many times. The chain combines TRBV11-2 with TRBJ2-2; 10 bases match TRBD2. Germline loops: CDR1 SGHAT, CDR2 FQNNGV. With V trimmed by 1 base and J by 3 bases, 5 bases remained unmatched. The CDR3 is made up of 17 amino acids. The CDR3 region is CASSLGLAGAHTGELFF. CDR3 nucleotides: TGTGCCAGCAGCTTAGGGCTAGCGGGAGCTCACACCGGGGAGCTGTTTTTT.

Turning to this clonotype: Sequence at one end of the junction differs from germline and may be a read error. This chain connects TRBV29-1 to TRBJ2-1; TRBD2 agrees at 12 bases. CDR1 is SQVTM and CDR2 is ANQGSEA in the germline V gene. The CDR3 loop spans 15 amino acids. CDR3 sequence reads: CSVGALAGGRNGQFF. The CDR3, as DNA: TGCAGCGTTGGGGCTCTAGCGGGAGGGAGGAATGGGCAGTTCTTC.

This clonotype was seen ten or more times. The chain employs TRBV3-1 and TRBJ2-1, with TRBD2 as a possible D gene (7 bases). Germline CDR1 is LGHDT and CDR2 is YNNKEL (reference sequence). This CDR3 is 16 amino acids long. Trimming took 2 bases from V and 4 from J, leaving 15 bases between them. The CDR3: CASSQSGGGGYNEQFF. CDR3 in DNA: TGTGCCAGCAGCCAATCGGGGGGCGGAGGATACAATGAGCAGTTCTTC.

The rearrangement uses TRBV3-1 and TRBJ2-1; either TRBD1 or TRBD2 may fit D (7 bases each). CDR1 and CDR2 from the germline V gene are LGHDT and YNNKEL (reference sequence). The CDR3 is made up of 18 amino acids. V gave up 0 bases and J gave up 7 bases, with 22 bases separating them. CDR3 in DNA: TGTGCCAGCAGCCAAGATCTAGTGATGGGGGAGGGGGCAAATGAGCAGTTCTTC. It codes for CASSQDLVMGEGANEQFF.

The sample holds many counts of this clonotype. The V gene is TRBV5-1, the J gene TRBJ1-4; TRBD1 is a possible D gene (6 bases). The CDR3 runs 15 residues. The V end was cut by 0 bases, the J end by 5 bases, with 11 bases between. In germline, CDR1 is SGHRS, CDR2 YFSETQ. The CDR3 reads CASSLAGTWNEKLFF. In nucleotides, the CDR3 is TGCGCCAGCAGCTTGGCCGGGACATGGAATGAAAAACTGTTTTTT.

This clonotype was seen more than once but under ten times. The chain combines TRBV11-2 with TRBJ2-1; 11 bases agree with TRBD2. V trimming: 6 bases; J trimming: 6 bases; junction bases outside the gene matches: 4. CDR3 length equals 14 residues. Germline CDR1 is SGHAT and CDR2 is FQNNGV. CDR3 residues: CASRGLAGLNEQFF. CDR3 sequence (DNA): TGTGCCAGCAGAGGACTAGCGGGCCTCAATGAGCAGTTCTTC.